This T cell receptor (beta chain) was observed in a study of blood T cells in healthy people across ages. At least ten counts were recorded for this clonotype. Its target is unknown. With a J-beta primer mix and a sample-barcoded 5' primer, a second PCR ran roughly 7 to 11 cycles. Carrying 12 random nucleotides, a template-switch adaptor labeled each individual cDNA molecule. MiXCR, run by TCRdb on the 5' RACE reads, gives a single entry per CDR3 protein. This table has more than 800,000 distinct CDR3 sequences, around 28% appearing once. The donors, aged roughly 6 to 90, were healthy Caucasians from Russia. Study results and limitations: Possibly confounding the expanded clonotype changes was the fact that donor CMV status was unknown. Roughly linear declines in TCR beta diversity per million T cells occurred with age.

This CDR3 spans 14 amino acids. Trimming stripped 2 bases from V and 7 bases from J, with 9 bases between. Germline assignment: CDR1 LGHDT and CDR2 YNNKEL (reference sequence). Sequences were obtained from blood. This clonotype was sampled from an elderly woman in good health. J is TRBJ1-6 and V is TRBV3-1; D not resolved. CDR3 in amino acids: CASSQSQRNSPLHF. The CDR3 nucleotides read TGTGCCAGCAGCCAATCGCAGAGAAATTCACCCCTCCACTTT.